The 25 T cell receptor beta chains reported below all come from one sample, sequenced in a study of T cells in localized non-small cell lung cancer. Generated by immunoSEQ multiplex PCR, the TCRdb table keeps only in-frame clones and is missing some. The table shows over 10,000 clones, with roughly 27% occurring only once. Source: lung tumor tissue, taken before any cancer treatment. These receptors were collected from an older female donor with stage I lung adenocarcinoma.

The rearrangement links TRBV6-8 to TRBJ1-3; 9 bases fit TRBD1. The trim removed 6 bases at V and 7 bases at J, leaving 10 bases unmatched. The CDR3 loop spans 15 amino acids. Germline V lookup: CDR1 MNHGY, CDR2 SAAAGT. The CDR3 spells CASSSAGGQGNTIYF. DNA for the CDR3: TGTGCCAGCAGCTCAGCCGGGGGACAGGGCAACACCATATATTTT.

This clone was found a few times. The V call is TRBV11-3, the J call TRBJ2-1; D unresolved. This CDR3 has 14 amino acids. Germline V gene lookup returns CDR1 SGHNT and CDR2 YENEEA. V dropped 0 bases and J dropped 7 bases, with 10 bases sitting between them. CDR3 sequence reads: CASSLDGNANEQFF. The CDR3 nucleotides read TGTGCCAGCAGCTTAGATGGGAACGCTAATGAGCAGTTCTTC.

The chain uses TRBV9 and TRBJ1-2, with D possibly being TRBD1 (6 bases). There are 13 residues in the CDR3. CDR1 is SGDLS, CDR2 YYNGEE, per germline. V was cut by 5 bases and J by 3 bases, with 11 bases left in between. CDR3 DNA: TGTGCCAGCAGGTCAAGGACAGACTATGGCTACACCTTC. Translated, it gives CASRSRTDYGYTF.

This clone showed up just a few times. Mismatch with germline at one junction end may stem from a read error. V is TRBV4-1 and J is TRBJ2-7, with 8 bases matching TRBD1. Germline CDR1 and CDR2: MGHRA and YSYEKL. The CDR3 is 15 residues long. CDR3 bases: TGCGCCAGCAGCCAAGAATTAGGACAGGGTTACGAGCAGTACTTT. Amino acid sequence: CASSQELGQGYEQYF.

This clone was counted between two and nine times. The gene calls are TRBV11-3 and TRBJ1-4; possibly TRBD1 for D (6 bases). The CDR3 is 14 amino acids. CDR1 is SGHNT, CDR2 YENEEA, per germline. V lost 5 bases to trimming and J lost 4 bases, with 11 bases between them. CDR3 nucleotide sequence: TGTGCCAGCAGCGCGACAGGCTTTAATGAAAAACTGTTTTTT. This codes for CASSATGFNEKLFF. Filled out from reference TRBV11-3 and TRBJ1-4, the complete variable domain reads EAGVVQSPRYKIIEKKQPVAFWCNPISGHNTLYWYLQNLGQGPELLIRYENEEAVDDSQLPKDRFSAERLKGVDSTLKIQPAELGDSAVYLCASSATGFNEKLFFGSGTQLSVL.

This clone was picked up one time. The chain carries TRBV19 and TRBJ2-5; TRBD1 matches 7 bases. The CDR3 length is 14 residues. With V trimmed by 5 bases and J by 5 bases, 8 bases remained unmatched. The V gene's germline CDR1 is LNHDA and CDR2 SQIVND (reference sequence). The CDR3 DNA follows: TGTGCCAGTAGTGCATCCGGGACAGCCGAGACCCAGTACTTC. The encoded protein is CASSASGTAETQYF.

This clone was picked up many times. The chain uses TRBV11-3 and TRBJ2-5, with 16 bases lining up with TRBD2. The J segment lost 5 bases and the V segment lost 5 bases, leaving 5 bases of the junction unmatched. This CDR3 comprises 16 residues. Germline lookup yields CDR1 SGHNT and CDR2 YENEEA. The CDR3 here is CASSTKGLAGGETQYF. CDR3 bases: TGTGCCAGCAGCACAAAGGGACTAGCGGGAGGGGAGACCCAGTACTTC.

V and J are TRBV29-1 and TRBJ1-1; 10 positions agree with TRBD1. CDR3 length: 12 amino acids. V lost 4 bases, J lost 13 bases, and 9 bases stayed unmatched. Germline V gives CDR1 SQVTM, CDR2 ANQGSEA. The CDR3: CSVASPRDRGFF. CDR3 sequence (DNA): TGCAGCGTTGCTTCCCCCCGGGACAGGGGTTTCTTT.

This clone has just a few counts. A junction end diverges from the germline sequence, so it may reflect a read error. The V and J genes are TRBV6-7 and TRBJ2-2; D is unclear. TRBV6-7 is marked as an open reading frame, function uncertain. The CDR3 consists of 11 residues. The CDR3: CAISEFGELFF. The CDR3 coding sequence is TGTGCCATCAGTGAGTTCGGGGAGCTGTTTTTT.

This clone is a singleton in its sample. J is TRBJ1-2 and V is TRBV30, with D possibly TRBD1 on 5 matching bases. There are 14 residues in the CDR3. V lost 3 bases to trimming and J lost 4 bases, with 15 bases between them. Germline V lookup: CDR1 GTSNPN, CDR2 SVGIG (reference sequence). The CDR3 sequence is CAWRGPGLGYGYTF. The CDR3 nucleotides read TGTGCCTGGAGAGGGCCGGGGCTTGGCTATGGCTACACCTTC.

This clone was picked up a small number of times. The gene calls are TRBV11-3 and TRBJ1-1; 9 bases line up with TRBD1. V lost 5 bases and J lost 4; bases outside the gene matches: 5. Germline CDR1 SGHNT, CDR2 YENEEA. This CDR3 region has 14 residues. For the CDR3, the DNA is TGTGCCAGCAGCGAACAGGGGGCTCGCACTGAAGCTTTCTTT. Protein: CASSEQGARTEAFF.

This clone turned up a few times. The chain recombines TRBV6-8 with TRBJ2-3; D not resolved. This CDR3 spans 16 amino acids. Germline CDR1 and CDR2: MNHGY and SAAAGT. Trimming took 2 bases from V and 0 from J, leaving 12 bases between them. The CDR3 nucleotides are TGTGCCAGCAGTTACCTGATGGTGGGAAGCACAGATACGCAGTATTTT. Residues: CASSYLMVGSTDTQYF.

This clone was seen a handful of times. The chain has TRBV18 and TRBJ2-3; 8 bases line up with TRBD2. This CDR3 has 15 amino acids. CDR1 is KGHSH, CDR2 LQKENI, per germline. With V trimmed by 5 bases and J by 0 bases, 4 bases remained unmatched. CDR3 residues: CASSIAGPSTDTQYF. CDR3 DNA sequence: TGTGCCAGCTCAATAGCGGGACCGAGCACAGATACGCAGTATTTT.

This clone occurred once. V gene TRBV5-1 combines with J gene TRBJ2-1; 7 bases are shared with TRBD2. Trimming cost V 4 bases and J 1 base; bases outside gene matches: 5. The CDR3 consists of 15 residues. Looked up from germline, CDR1 is SGHRS and CDR2 is YFSETQ. The CDR3 sequence is CASSPRERSYNEQFF. In DNA, the CDR3 is TGCGCCAGCAGCCCGCGGGAGCGGTCCTACAATGAGCAGTTCTTC. The whole variable domain, filled in from reference TRBV5-1 and TRBJ2-1, reads KAGVTQTPRYLIKTRGQQVTLSCSPISGHRSVSWYQQTPGQGLQFLFEYFSETQRNKGNFPGRFSGRQFSNSRSEMNVSTLELGDSALYLCASSPRERSYNEQFFGPGTRLTVL.

The chain has TRBV11-3 and TRBJ2-1; D tentatively fits TRBD1 or TRBD2 (5 bases each). The V and J ends lost 7 bases and 9 bases respectively, with 22 bases between them. CDR3 length: 15 amino acids. Germline lookup yields CDR1 SGHNT and CDR2 YENEEA. As DNA, the CDR3 is TGTGCCAGCACCCAGGGTGGGGCAGAAGGGAGTGAGCAGTTCTTC. Its translation is CASTQGGAEGSEQFF.

This clone is termed medium-sized. The chain is built from TRBV4-1 and TRBJ1-2; 7 bases map to TRBD1. The CDR3 runs 16 residues. Unmatched junction bases numbered 6, after V lost 0 bases and J lost 2 bases. In germline, CDR1 is MGHRA, CDR2 YSYEKL. CDR3 residues: CASSQEHGQENYGYTF. The CDR3 nucleotides read TGCGCCAGCAGCCAAGAACACGGACAGGAAAACTATGGCTACACCTTC.

V gene TRBV19 combines with J gene TRBJ2-1; 7 bases map to TRBD1. V gave up 10 bases and J gave up 5 bases; unmatched junction bases: 14. Germline V gives CDR1 LNHDA, CDR2 SQIVND (reference sequence). The CDR3 contains 15 residues. Written as DNA, the CDR3 is TGTGCCACCAAGGGGTACGGGACAGCAAACAATGAGCAGTTCTTC. Translation gives CATKGYGTANNEQFF.

The gene calls are TRBV18 and TRBJ1-5, with a tentative D call TRBD1 (5 bases). The CDR3 loop spans 14 amino acids. CDR1 is KGHSH and CDR2 is LQKENI in the germline V gene. Trimming removed 3 bases at V and 5 bases at J, with 11 bases between. The CDR3, as DNA: TGTGCCAGCTCACCCGAGACAGTTTATCAGCCCCAGCATTTT. Encoded protein: CASSPETVYQPQHF. Variable domain in full (rest from reference TRBV18 and TRBJ1-5): NAGVMQNPRHLVRRRGQEARLRCSPMKGHSHVYWYRQLPEEGLKFMVYLQKENIIDESGMPKERFSAEFPKEGPSILRIQQVVRGDSAAYFCASSPETVYQPQHFGDGTRLSIL.

CDR3 amino acids: CASSQGWGEYEQYF. The CDR3 coding sequence is TGCGCCAGCAGCCAAGGATGGGGGGAGTACGAGCAGTACTTC. J is TRBJ2-7 and V is TRBV4-1; possible D gene TRBD2, 6 bases. CDR1 MGHRA and CDR2 YSYEKL come from the germline V gene. Trimming shortened V by 1 base and J by 4 bases, and 11 bases separated the two germline ends. The CDR3 has 14 amino acids.

The chain carries TRBV30 and TRBJ2-7; 9 positions agree with TRBD1. The germline gives CDR1 GTSNPN, CDR2 SVGIG (reference sequence). Trimming removed 7 bases from V and 5 bases from J; junction bases left unmatched: 6. The CDR3 has 12 residues. The CDR3 sequence is CASWTGAHEQYF. DNA of the CDR3: TGTGCCTCATGGACAGGGGCCCACGAGCAGTACTTC.

This clone occurred a few times. The chain carries TRBV5-1 and TRBJ2-3, with a weak D call TRBD1 (6 bases). V dropped 4 bases and J dropped 2 bases, with 11 bases sitting between them. The CDR3 consists of 14 residues. The germline gives CDR1 SGHRS, CDR2 YFSETQ. The CDR3 region is CASSPRDNTDTQYF. The CDR3 bases are TGCGCCAGCAGCCCCCGGGACAACACAGATACGCAGTATTTT.

Sample share makes this clone medium-sized. The chain employs TRBV4-1 and TRBJ1-1, with 7 bases identical to TRBD1. The CDR3 sequence is 16 residues long. Germline-derived CDR1 and CDR2 are MGHRA and YSYEKL. Losses at the gene ends were 2 bases for V and 4 bases for J; bases not matched to a gene: 10. DNA for the CDR3: TGCGCCAGCAGCCAACTAGTAACAGGGGCAACCACTGAAGCTTTCTTT. This codes for CASSQLVTGATTEAFF.

J is TRBJ1-4 and V is TRBV18; D call uncertain. The length of the CDR3 is 16 residues. The germline CDR1 and CDR2 sequences are KGHSH and LQKENI. Trimming stripped 1 base from V and 8 bases from J, with 17 bases between. The CDR3 loop reads CASSPQFELTEEKLFF. The CDR3 DNA follows: TGTGCCAGCTCACCACAATTCGAGTTAACGGAGGAAAAACTGTTTTTT.

This clone was seen a handful of times. One end of the junction fails to match germline, which may point to a read error. The chain couples TRBV6-8 to TRBJ2-2; 7 nucleotides line up with TRBD2. In germline, CDR1 is MNHGY, CDR2 SAAAGT. The CDR3 loop spans 13 amino acids. The CDR3 reads CTSRDYTTGELFF. In nucleotides, the CDR3 is TGTACCAGCAGGGACTATACCACCGGGGAGCTGTTTTTT.

This rearrangement joins TRBV29-1 to TRBJ1-1; unclear D gene. V lost 8 bases and J 5 bases, leaving 15 bases between the germline ends. Germline assignment: CDR1 SQVTM and CDR2 ANQGSEA. The CDR3 loop spans 12 amino acids. The CDR3 loop is CSFQVGRTEAFF. The CDR3, as DNA: TGCAGCTTTCAGGTGGGGAGGACTGAAGCTTTCTTT.